The present entry profiles one T cell receptor (beta chain) with its context. The CDR3 is 13 amino acids. Germline V gene lookup returns CDR1 LGHDT and CDR2 YNNKEL (reference sequence). With 0 bases removed from V and 4 bases from J, the gap between germline ends came to 7 bases. This specimen belongs to a study of blood T cell repertoires in COVID-19. Study as a whole: COVID-19 samples, acute and convalescent, were from the United States, Italy and Spain. PBMCs, B-cell-depleted T cells, or T cells were the source of the cDNA or gDNA that made up the material.

Assay: immunoSEQ multiplex PCR; the TCRdb copy retains only in-frame clones and omits some. The repertoire holds over 150,000 clones, with 83% as singletons. Sequencing was carried out using peripheral blood. This TCR derives from a woman between 70 and 85 years old who had recovered from COVID-19. This rearrangement joins TRBV3-1 (or the pseudogene TRBV3-2) to TRBJ2-7, with a weak D call TRBD2 (6 bases). CDR3 loop: CASSQDRGYEQYF. CDR3 sequence (DNA): TGTGCCAGCAGCCAAGATCGGGGGTACGAGCAGTACTTC.